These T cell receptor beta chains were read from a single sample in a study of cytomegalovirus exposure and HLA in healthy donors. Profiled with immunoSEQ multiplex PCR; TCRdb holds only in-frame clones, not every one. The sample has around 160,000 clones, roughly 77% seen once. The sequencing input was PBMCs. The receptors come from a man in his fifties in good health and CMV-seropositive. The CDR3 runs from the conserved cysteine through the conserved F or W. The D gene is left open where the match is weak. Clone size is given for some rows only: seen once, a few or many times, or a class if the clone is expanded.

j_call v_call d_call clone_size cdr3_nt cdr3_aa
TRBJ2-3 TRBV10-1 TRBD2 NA TGCGCCAGCAGTGATCTAGCGGGGGGTTCAGATACGCAGTATTTT CASSDLAGGSDTQYF
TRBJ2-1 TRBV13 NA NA TGTGCCAGCAGCGAACGAGGGGGTAATGAGCAGTTCTTC CASSERGGNEQFF
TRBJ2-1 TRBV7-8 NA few TGTGCCAGCAGCTTATTGAGGGGGCGGGGCAATGAGCAGTTCTTC CASSLLRGRGNEQFF
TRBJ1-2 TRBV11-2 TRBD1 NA TGTGCCAGCAGTAGGACAGGGAGGAAAGGGGGCTACACCTTC CASSRTGRKGGYTF
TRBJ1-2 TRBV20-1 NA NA TGCAGTGCTAGTGCTGAGGTTGGCTACACCTTC CSASAEVGYTF
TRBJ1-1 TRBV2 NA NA TGTGCCAGCAGTGAAAGGGGTCCAGGGACTGTAGTGGGCACTGAAGCTTTCTTT CASSERGPGTVVGTEAFF
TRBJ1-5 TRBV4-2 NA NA TGTGCCAGCAGCCAAGATCCGGCAGCGTATAGCAATCAGCCCCAGCATTTT CASSQDPAAYSNQPQHF
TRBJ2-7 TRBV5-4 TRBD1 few TGTGCCAGCAGCTCCACGGACAGGGTCTCCGAGCAGTACTTC CASSSTDRVSEQYF
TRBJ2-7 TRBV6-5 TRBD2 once TGTGCCAGCAGTTATAGAGGGGAGGGGCCCTACGAGCAGTACTTC CASSYRGEGPYEQYF
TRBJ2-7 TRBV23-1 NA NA TGCGCCAGCAGTCAATCCCGGTTATCCTACGAGCAGTACTTC CASSQSRLSYEQYF
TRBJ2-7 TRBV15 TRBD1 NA TGTGCCACCAGCAGGGGACCCGGGACAGCAACCTACGAGCAGTACTTC CATSRGPGTATYEQYF
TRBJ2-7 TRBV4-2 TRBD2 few TGTGCCAGCAGCGACCCAAGCGGGGGGAGGTACGAGCAGTACTTC CASSDPSGGRYEQYF
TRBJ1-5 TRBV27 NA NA TGTGCCAGCAGTATACAGGGCTATAGCAATCAGCCCCAGCATTTT CASSIQGYSNQPQHF
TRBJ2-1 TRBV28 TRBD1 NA TGTGCCAGCAGGTTCCCGGGACAGTACAATGAGCAGTTCTTC CASRFPGQYNEQFF
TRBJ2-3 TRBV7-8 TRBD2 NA TGTGCCAGCAGCTTAGCGACTAGCGGGGTGACAGATACGCAGTATTTT CASSLATSGVTDTQYF
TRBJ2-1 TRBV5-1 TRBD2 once TGCGCCAGCAGCCGGGGGGGAGCGGGGGGGTCATATGAGCAGTTCTTC CASSRGGAGGSYEQFF
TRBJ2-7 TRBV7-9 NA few TGTGCCAGCAGCTTACAACGCTGGGGAGCATTTTCGAGCGAGCAGTACTTC CASSLQRWGAFSSEQYF
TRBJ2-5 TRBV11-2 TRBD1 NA TGTGCCAGCAGCTTAGATGGGGGACAGGGTGCAGAGACCCAGTACTTC CASSLDGGQGAETQYF
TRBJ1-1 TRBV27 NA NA TGTGCCAGCAGTCTACAGGGTGGGAACACTGAAGCTTTCTTT CASSLQGGNTEAFF
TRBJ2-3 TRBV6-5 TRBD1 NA TGTGCCAGCAGACACCCGGGCAGGGGGACAGATACGCAGTATTTT CASRHPGRGTDTQYF
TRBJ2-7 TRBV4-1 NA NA TGCGCCAGCAGCCAAGGGGGTTCGATGGGGAGCTACGAGCAGTACTTC CASSQGGSMGSYEQYF
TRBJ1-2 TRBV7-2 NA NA TGTGCCAGCAGCTTTCCTTTGAACTATGGCTACACCTTC CASSFPLNYGYTF
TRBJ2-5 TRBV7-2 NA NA TGTGCCAGCAACGGACAGACCTACCAAGAGACCCAGTACTTC CASNGQTYQETQYF
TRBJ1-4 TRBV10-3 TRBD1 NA TGTGCCATCAGTGAGGCCGGGACAGAGGATGAAAAACTGTTTTTT CAISEAGTEDEKLFF
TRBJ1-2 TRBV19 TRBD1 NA TGTGCCAGTAGTACCAGGACAGGGCTAGACTATGGCTACACCTTC CASSTRTGLDYGYTF
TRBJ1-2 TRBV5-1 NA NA TGCGCCAGCAGCTTGTTCGCGGGGCAGGGCTACACCTTC CASSLFAGQGYTF
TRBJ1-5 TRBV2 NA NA TGTGCCAGCAGTGACAACTTAGATAGCAATCAGCCCCAGCATTTT CASSDNLDSNQPQHF
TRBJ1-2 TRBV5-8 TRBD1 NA TGTGCCAGCAGCCGGCTTGGGACAGTTCACTATGGCTACACCTTC CASSRLGTVHYGYTF
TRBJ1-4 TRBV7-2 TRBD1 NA TGTGCCAGCAGCCGTGACAGGGGACGTGAAAAACTGTTTTTT CASSRDRGREKLFF
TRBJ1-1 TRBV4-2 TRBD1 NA TGTGCCAGCAGCCAAGGGCCGCAGGGGGCGGTCACTGAAGCTTTCTTT CASSQGPQGAVTEAFF
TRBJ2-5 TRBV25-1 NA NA TGTGCCAGCAGTGTTTCTTCAGGGCCGGGTGAGACCCAGTACTTC CASSVSSGPGETQYF
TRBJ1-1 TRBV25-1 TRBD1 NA TGTGCCAGCAGTGACATAGGACAGGGGAACACTGAAGCTTTCTTT CASSDIGQGNTEAFF
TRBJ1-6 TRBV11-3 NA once TGTGCCAGCAGCTTAGAGGAGGTAAGCTCCTATAATTCACCCCTCCACTTT CASSLEEVSSYNSPLHF
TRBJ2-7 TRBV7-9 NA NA TGTGCCAGCATATCCAGGGAAAACGAGCAGTACTTC CASISRENEQYF
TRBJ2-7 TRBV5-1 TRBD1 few TGCGCCAGCAGCTCGACAGGGTCCTACGAGCAGTACTTC CASSSTGSYEQYF
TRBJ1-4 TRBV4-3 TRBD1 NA TGCGCCAGCAGCCAAGGCACCATCTTGACAGGGATAGAAAAACTGTTTTTT CASSQGTILTGIEKLFF
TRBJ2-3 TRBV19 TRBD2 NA TGTGCCAGTATTGGGTTTTATGGGCTAGCGGGTTCATCAGATACGCAGTATTTT CASIGFYGLAGSSDTQYF
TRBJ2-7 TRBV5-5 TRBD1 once TGTGCCAGCAGCTTGGCGACAGGGTTCGTCTACGAGCAGTACTTC CASSLATGFVYEQYF
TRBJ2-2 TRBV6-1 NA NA TGTGCCAGCAGTGATGACTACAACCGGAACACCGGGGAGCTGTTTTTT CASSDDYNRNTGELFF
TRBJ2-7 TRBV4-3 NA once TGCGCCAGCAGCCAAGATTCGTCTAGCCCCTCCTACGAGCAGTACTTC CASSQDSSSPSYEQYF
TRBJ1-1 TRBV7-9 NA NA TGTGCCAGCAGCCTGAACTGGGGGGGCACTGAAGCTTTCTTT CASSLNWGGTEAFF
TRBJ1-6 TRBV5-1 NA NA TGCGCCAGCAGCCTGGGACAAGCTAATTCACCCCTCCACTTT CASSLGQANSPLHF
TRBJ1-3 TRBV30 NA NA TGTGCCTGGAGTTGGGACGGGACTGATGGTCGGTTCACCATATATTTT CAWSWDGTDGRFTIYF
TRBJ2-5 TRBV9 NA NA TGTGCCAGCAGCGTAGGGTCCGAGCAAGAGACCCAGTACTTC CASSVGSEQETQYF
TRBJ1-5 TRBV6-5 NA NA TGTGCCAGCAGTTCATTACAGGGATTCAATCAGCCCCAGCATTTT CASSSLQGFNQPQHF
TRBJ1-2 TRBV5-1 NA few TGCGCCAGCAGCTCGGGTGGTAACTATGGCTACACCTTC CASSSGGNYGYTF
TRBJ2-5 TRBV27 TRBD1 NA TGTGCCAGCAGTTTGCGCACAGGGGGGATGACGTACCAAGAGACCCAGTACTTC CASSLRTGGMTYQETQYF
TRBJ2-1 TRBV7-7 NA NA TGTGCTAGCAGTTATAACCGGGACAATGAGCAGTTCTTC CASSYNRDNEQFF
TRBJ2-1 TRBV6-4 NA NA TGTGCCAGCAGCCGAACCGGACAGTTCAACAATGAGCAGTTCTTC CASSRTGQFNNEQFF
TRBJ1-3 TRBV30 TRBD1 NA TGTGCCTGGCAAAACCCCGGGACAGGGTCTGGAAACACCATATATTTT CAWQNPGTGSGNTIYF
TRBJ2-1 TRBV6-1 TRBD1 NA TGTGCCAGCAGTGAAGTGGGACAGCTCAATGAGCAGTTCTTC CASSEVGQLNEQFF
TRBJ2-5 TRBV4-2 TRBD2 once TGTGCCAGCAGCCAAGGGACTAGCAGTTACCAAGAGACCCAGTACTTC CASSQGTSSYQETQYF
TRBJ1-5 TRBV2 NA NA TGTGCCAGCAGTGGGGGGGGATTCAGTCAGCCCCAGCATTTT CASSGGGFSQPQHF